Listed here are 19 T cell receptor beta chains from one sample, sequenced in a study of blood T cell repertoires in COVID-19. Repertoires were generated with immunoSEQ multiplex PCR, while TCRdb's copy carries only in-frame clones and drops some. The sample yields around 250,000 clones, more than 75% seen once. Sequenced input: PBMCs or T cells enriched from blood (not recorded which). The receptors originated from a woman aged 45-65 years who had recovered from COVID-19.

This chain uses TRBV28 with TRBJ2-6; D not resolved. The CDR3 totals 17 residues. Germline V gives CDR1 MDHEN, CDR2 SYDVKM. The V and J ends lost 5 bases and 0 bases respectively, with 14 bases between them. The CDR3: CASSLPPRHSGANVLTF. CDR3 in DNA: TGTGCCAGCAGTCTTCCCCCCCGACACTCTGGGGCCAACGTCCTGACTTTC.

The chain employs TRBV19 and TRBJ2-3; 7 nucleotides align to TRBD1. Germline V CDR1 and CDR2: LNHDA, SQIVND (reference sequence). The ends lost 8 bases at V and 1 base at J; junction bases unmatched: 15. The CDR3 consists of 17 residues. Here the CDR3 reads CASQARDRGWGTDTQYF. The CDR3 DNA reads as TGTGCCAGTCAAGCACGGGACAGAGGTTGGGGCACAGATACGCAGTATTTT.

The J gene is TRBJ1-5, the V gene TRBV15; possibly TRBD1 for D (6 bases). The germline V and J ends were trimmed by 0 bases and 2 bases, with 14 bases remaining between them. The CDR3 loop spans 17 amino acids. Germline CDR1 reads LNHNV; CDR2 reads YYDKDF (reference sequence). DNA for the CDR3: TGTGCCACCAGCAGAGATCGGGGGAGGGGGGGCAATCAGCCCCAGCATTTT. Protein sequence: CATSRDRGRGGNQPQHF.

This clone came up once. The rearrangement links TRBV19 to TRBJ1-5; 8 nucleotides line up with TRBD1. V shed 1 base and J 5 bases; nucleotides not matched to a gene: 13. The V gene's germline CDR1 is LNHDA and CDR2 SQIVND (reference sequence). The CDR3 loop spans 18 amino acids. The CDR3 protein is CASSIVGLAGGSDQPQHF. The CDR3 bases are TGTGCCAGTAGTATAGTCGGCCTGGCAGGGGGCTCTGATCAGCCCCAGCATTTT.

This rearrangement joins TRBV6-2 or TRBV6-3 to TRBJ2-6; the D gene is possibly TRBD1 (5 bases). The length of the CDR3 is 15 residues. Germline loops: CDR1 MNHEY, CDR2 SVGEGT. V was cut by 5 bases and J by 4 bases, with 12 bases left in between. For the CDR3, the DNA is TGTGCCAGCAGTAGAGACAGTGGCGGGGCCAACGTCCTGACTTTC. This translates into CASSRDSGGANVLTF.

V gene TRBV5-1 combines with J gene TRBJ2-3, with 8 nucleotides matching TRBD1. The CDR3 has 15 residues. Unmatched junction bases numbered 7, after V lost 3 bases and J lost 4 bases. CDR1 and CDR2 (germline): SGHRS, YFSETQ. The CDR3 here is CASSWGTGVSDTQYF. CDR3 bases: TGCGCCAGCAGCTGGGGGACAGGCGTCTCAGATACGCAGTATTTT.

This clone was seen only a few times. This sequence joins TRBV5-1 and TRBJ1-2; D remains ambiguous. V was pared by 1 base and J by 2 bases, with 12 bases between. Germline values: CDR1 SGHRS, CDR2 YFSETQ. CDR3 length: 15 residues. The CDR3 coding sequence is TGCGCCAGCAGCTTGACGCAGAAACAGAACTATGGCTACACCTTC. Residues: CASSLTQKQNYGYTF.

The chain is built from TRBV7-9 and TRBJ1-1; maybe TRBD1 (6 bases). The V gene lost 3 bases and the J gene lost 4 bases, with 9 bases spanning the gap. The CDR3 runs 13 residues. Germline CDR1 reads SEHNR; CDR2 reads FQNEAQ (reference sequence). CDR3 amino acids: CASSLGTPTEAFF. DNA for the CDR3: TGTGCCAGCAGCTTGGGGACACCCACTGAAGCTTTCTTT.

The chain links TRBV7-8 to TRBJ2-3; 12 positions agree with TRBD2. The CDR3 has 18 residues. V lost 5 bases and J lost 4; bases outside the gene matches: 13. Germline V CDR1 and CDR2: SGHVS, FQNEAQ. The CDR3 reads CASSMLAGGPFRSDTQYF. The DNA for the CDR3 is TGTGCCAGCAGCATGCTAGCGGGGGGGCCCTTTCGTTCAGATACGCAGTATTTT. Filled out from reference TRBV7-8 and TRBJ2-3, the complete variable domain reads GAGVSQSPRYKVAKRGQDVALRCDPISGHVSLFWYQQALGQGPEFLTYFQNEAQLDKSGLPSDRFFAERPEGSVSTLKIQRTQQEDSAVYLCASSMLAGGPFRSDTQYFGPGTRLTVL.

The gene calls are TRBV27 and TRBJ2-1, with D perhaps TRBD2 (6 bases). The CDR3 loop spans 12 amino acids. Germline lookup yields CDR1 MNHEY and CDR2 SMNVEV (reference sequence). V gave up 7 bases and J gave up 9 bases, with 13 bases separating them. The CDR3 region is CASTTVGGEQFF. In DNA form, the CDR3 reads TGTGCCAGCACCACGGTCGGGGGTGAGCAGTTCTTC.

CDR3 sequence reads: CASSQLGTSGGSGANVLTF. As DNA, the CDR3 is TGCGCCAGCAGCCAACTAGGGACTAGCGGGGGCTCTGGGGCCAACGTCCTGACTTTC. V gene TRBV4-1 combines with J gene TRBJ2-6; 14 bases fit TRBD2. CDR1 and CDR2 from the germline V gene are MGHRA and YSYEKL. This CDR3 region has 19 residues. The trim removed 2 bases at V and 0 bases at J, leaving 3 bases unmatched.

This clone has just a few counts. V and J are TRBV29-1 and TRBJ1-1; D is ambiguous. The V and J ends lost 3 bases and 4 bases respectively, with 12 bases between them. CDR3 size: 13 residues. CDR1 and CDR2 (germline): SQVTM, ANQGSEA. The CDR3 reads CSVEGARGTEAFF. CDR3 coding DNA: TGCAGCGTTGAGGGAGCTCGGGGCACTGAAGCTTTCTTT.

This clone came up once. V is TRBV19 and J is TRBJ2-7, with 8 bases that match TRBD1. The V segment lost 7 bases and the J segment 1 base; nucleotides outside the gene matches: 12. This CDR3 spans 16 amino acids. Germline CDR1 reads LNHDA; CDR2 reads SQIVND (reference sequence). CDR3 region: CASTHRGAANSYEQYF. Here the CDR3 DNA reads TGTGCCAGTACTCACAGGGGGGCAGCGAATTCCTACGAGCAGTACTTC.

The chain combines TRBV15 with TRBJ2-1, with D unclear. Germline CDR1 reads LNHNV; CDR2 reads YYDKDF (reference sequence). This CDR3 is 15 amino acids long. V was cut by 5 bases and J by 5 bases, with 16 bases left in between. In nucleotides, the CDR3 is TGTGCCACCAGCCCACCTTCAGGATTCCACAATGAGCAGTTCTTC. Translation gives CATSPPSGFHNEQFF.

This chain joins TRBV9 and TRBJ2-4; TRBD2 agrees at 7 bases. The trim removed 0 bases at V and 7 bases at J, leaving 7 bases unmatched. This CDR3 contains 15 residues. In germline, CDR1 is SGDLS, CDR2 YYNGEE. The DNA for the CDR3 is TGTGCCAGCAGCGTAGGTACGGGAGGAGGGAACATTCAGTACTTC. Translated, it gives CASSVGTGGGNIQYF.

This rearrangement joins TRBV2 to TRBJ1-6; D remains ambiguous. CDR3 length equals 12 residues. Trimming left V 7 bases short and J 4 bases short, with 5 bases between. In germline, CDR1 is SNHLY, CDR2 FYNNEI. The CDR3 DNA is TGTGCCAGCATGCAGTATAATTCACCCCTCCACTTT. It is translated as CASMQYNSPLHF.

This clone was counted a single time. The chain is built from TRBV7-9 and TRBJ2-1; D is uncertain. The germline V and J ends were trimmed by 5 bases and 1 base, with 9 bases remaining between them. Germline assignment: CDR1 SEHNR and CDR2 FQNEAQ (reference sequence). The CDR3 length is 14 residues. The CDR3 DNA follows: TGTGCCAGCAGCGTATTGAGTTCCTACAATGAGCAGTTCTTC. Its protein product is CASSVLSSYNEQFF.

The chain combines TRBV6-1 with TRBJ2-3; D possibly corresponds to TRBD1 (5 bases). Between the trimmed V and J ends, which lost 2 bases and 1 base, there was a span of 10 bases. The CDR3 is made up of 15 amino acids. Germline assignment: CDR1 MNHNS and CDR2 SASEGT. The CDR3 DNA reads as TGTGCCAGCAGTGAAATAGGACACCGCACAGATACGCAGTATTTT. As protein: CASSEIGHRTDTQYF.

J is TRBJ2-5 and V is TRBV24-1; a possible D gene is TRBD1 (5 bases). In germline, CDR1 is KGHDR, CDR2 SFDVKD. The CDR3 spans 14 residues. Trimming pared 9 bases from V and 2 bases from J, leaving 15 bases between. DNA of the CDR3: TGTGCCACCCAAGCAGGGTCCAATCAAGAGACCCAGTACTTC. It encodes CATQAGSNQETQYF.